This TCR beta chain emerged from a study of shared T cell receptors in the human thymus. Clones were read by immunoSEQ multiplex PCR, and TCRdb kept only the in-frame ones, dropping some. This sample has around 730,000 clones, with 70% to 90% found just once. Unmatched junction bases numbered 8, after V lost 5 bases and J lost 0 bases. There are 19 residues in the CDR3. Germline loops: CDR1 SGHNT, CDR2 YENEEA. The sample also formed part of further work on human thymus T cells.

Sequenced sample: thymocytes. The V gene is TRBV11-3, the J gene TRBJ2-2, with 14 bases lining up with TRBD2. This clonotype was sampled from a girl under three years old with a congenital heart defect. DNA of the CDR3: TGTGCCAGCAGCCCCCTGGGACTAGCGGGGGCCACGAACACCGGGGAGCTGTTTTTT. Translating it yields CASSPLGLAGATNTGELFF.